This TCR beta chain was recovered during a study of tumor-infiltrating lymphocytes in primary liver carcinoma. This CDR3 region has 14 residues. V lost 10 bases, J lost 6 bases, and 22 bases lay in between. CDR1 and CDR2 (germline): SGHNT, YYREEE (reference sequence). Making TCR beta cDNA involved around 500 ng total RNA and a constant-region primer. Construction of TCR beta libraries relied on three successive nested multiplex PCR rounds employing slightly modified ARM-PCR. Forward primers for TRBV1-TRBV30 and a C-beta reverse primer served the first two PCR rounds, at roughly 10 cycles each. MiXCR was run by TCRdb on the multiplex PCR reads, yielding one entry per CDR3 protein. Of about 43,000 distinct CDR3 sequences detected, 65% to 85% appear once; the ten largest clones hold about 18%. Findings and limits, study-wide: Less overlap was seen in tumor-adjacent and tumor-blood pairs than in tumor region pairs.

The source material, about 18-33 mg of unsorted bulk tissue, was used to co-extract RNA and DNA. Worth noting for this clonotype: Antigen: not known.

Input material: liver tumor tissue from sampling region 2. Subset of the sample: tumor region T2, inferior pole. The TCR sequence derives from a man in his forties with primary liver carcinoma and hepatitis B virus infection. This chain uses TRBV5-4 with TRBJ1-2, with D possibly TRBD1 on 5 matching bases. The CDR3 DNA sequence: TGTGCCGCCAGTGGCAGACAAGGGGACCATGGCTACACCTTC. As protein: CAASGRQGDHGYTF. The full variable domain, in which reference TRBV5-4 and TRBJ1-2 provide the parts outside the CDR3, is ETGVTQSPTHLIKTRGQQVTLRCSSQSGHNTVSWYQQALGQGPQFIFQYYREEENGRGNFPPRFSGLQFPNYSSELNVNALELDDSALYLCAASGRQGDHGYTFGSGTRLTVV.